This T cell receptor beta chain was recovered during a study of blood T cells in healthy people across ages. Study-wide points: Long-lived donors exceeded aged donors in naive CD4+ cells and diversity.

Note on this clonotype: No antigen is known for it.

Extraction yielded at least 5 micrograms of total RNA per sample. Combining a sample-barcoded 5' primer with a J-beta primer mix, a second PCR ran for 7 to 11 cycles. TCRdb called the 5' RACE reads again in MiXCR, with one record for every CDR3 protein. The sample has some 1.8 million distinct CDR3 sequences; 30% to 40% are singletons. V was cut by 4 bases and J by 0 bases, with 13 bases left in between. The CDR3 consists of 16 residues. CDR1 and CDR2 (germline): MDHEN, SYDVKM. The receptor was isolated from a human donor in good health. Sequenced sample: blood. The V call is TRBV28, the J call TRBJ2-4; unclear D gene. CDR3 sequence: CASSSSAALAKNIQYF. CDR3 coding DNA: TGTGCCAGCAGTTCCTCGGCGGCACTAGCCAAAAACATTCAGTACTTC.